This TCR beta chain was captured in a study of blood T cell repertoires in COVID-19. Study-level background: Some COVID-19 samples were acute and others convalescent; all came from the United States, Italy and Spain. The cDNA or gDNA used as material had been derived from T cells, B-cell-depleted T cells, or PBMCs.

In the original processing: Reference gene primer amplification gave estimated nucleated cell counts. Using immunoSEQ multiplex PCR, the repertoire was profiled, and TCRdb retains in-frame clones only, with some absent. V, J and clone size reflect that table, while D and trimming were determined from the DNA. The sample has around 270,000 clones, roughly 90% seen once; the top ten hold approximately 2%. The sample taken for sequencing was peripheral blood. This TCR was sampled from a man in his thirties or forties with active or convalescent COVID-19.

In DNA form, the CDR3 reads TGCGCCAGCAGCTGGGGACAGCCCAACACTGAAGCTTTCTTT. Translation: CASSWGQPNTEAFF. This chain joins TRBV5-1 and TRBJ1-1; 7 nucleotides match TRBD1. The junction had 4 bases not matched to a gene; V was cut back by 3 bases and J by 2 bases. Germline loops: CDR1 SGHRS, CDR2 YFSETQ. CDR3 length: 14 amino acids.